The 13 T cell receptor beta chains below all came from one sample that was sequenced in a study of response to subunit inactivated influenza vaccine. MiXCR, applied by TCRdb to the RT-PCR reads, yields one record per CDR3 protein. The data contain 200,000 to 250,000 distinct CDR3 sequences, 9% to 15% of them singletons. The specimen was non-naive T cells sorted from PBMCs, collected 14 days before vaccination. The receptors originated from a man in his fifties who received an inactivated influenza vaccine.

This clonotype appeared a few times. The CDR3 coding sequence is TGTGCCAGCAGTTGGACTAGTTTCATGGAGCAGTTCTTC. It translates to CASSWTSFMEQFF. The chain couples TRBV6-2 or TRBV6-3 to TRBJ2-1; 7 bases are shared with TRBD2. Germline trimming cut 4 bases from V and 10 bases from J; bases unmatched to any gene: 7. The CDR3 has 13 amino acids. Germline CDR1 and CDR2: MNHEY and SVGEGT.

This clonotype has a count of ten or more. The gene calls are TRBV12-3 or TRBV12-4 and TRBJ2-1; weak D call: TRBD2 (5 bases). Trimming cost V 5 bases and J 5 bases, with 19 bases left between them. This CDR3 is 16 amino acids long. As DNA, the CDR3 is TGTGCCAGCAGTCAGGATCTAGCCCGGCCAAACAATGAGCAGTTCTTC. Amino acids: CASSQDLARPNNEQFF.

This clonotype was seen a few times. The chain joins TRBV27 to TRBJ2-5, with a weak D call TRBD2 (5 bases). The CDR3 sequence is 14 residues long. V was trimmed by 7 bases and J by 0 bases, leaving 12 bases between them. The V gene's germline CDR1 is MNHEY and CDR2 SMNVEV (reference sequence). As DNA, the CDR3 is TGTGCCAGCAAACGCACTAGGTACCAAGAGACCCAGTACTTC. Amino acid sequence: CASKRTRYQETQYF.

There are many counts of this clonotype. This chain connects TRBV6-5 to TRBJ2-5; 8 positions agree with TRBD2. V trimming: 0 bases; J trimming: 5 bases; junction bases outside the gene matches: 5. The CDR3 runs 15 residues. Per the germline V gene, CDR1 is MNHEY and CDR2 is SVGAGI. CDR3: CASSYSAGGPETQYF. CDR3 in DNA: TGTGCCAGCAGTTACTCTGCGGGAGGTCCGGAGACCCAGTACTTC.

The chain's CDR3 is CASSPGDPAGNTIYF. The DNA for the CDR3 is TGTGCCAGCTCACCAGGGGACCCGGCAGGAAACACCATATATTTT. The chain has TRBV18 and TRBJ1-3; D is possibly TRBD1 (5 bases). This CDR3 comprises 15 residues. Germline lookup yields CDR1 KGHSH and CDR2 LQKENI. V lost 2 bases and J 4 bases, leaving 12 bases between the germline ends.

This clonotype was recorded at least ten times. The chain employs TRBV7-8 and TRBJ2-3; 9 nucleotides align to TRBD2. After removal of 3 bases from V and 1 base from J, the junction contained 5 bases not matched to a gene. This CDR3 comprises 16 residues. The germline V gene has CDR1 SGHVS and CDR2 FQNEAQ. The DNA of the CDR3 is TGTGCCAGCAGCTTCCAAGCGGGAGGCGGCACAGATACGCAGTATTTT. Translation: CASSFQAGGGTDTQYF.

This clonotype is judged medium-sized. This chain links TRBV7-9 with TRBJ2-7; D is perhaps TRBD1 (5 bases). The germline V and J ends were trimmed by 2 bases and 3 bases, with 11 bases remaining between them. In germline, CDR1 is SEHNR, CDR2 FQNEAQ (reference sequence). The CDR3 is made up of 14 amino acids. The CDR3 reads CASSLKGRSYEQYF. In DNA, the CDR3 is TGTGCCAGCAGCTTAAAGGGGCGGAGCTACGAGCAGTACTTC.

This clonotype has ten or more counts. The rearrangement joins TRBV12-3 or TRBV12-4 to TRBJ2-3, with D perhaps matching TRBD2 (5 bases). The CDR3 contains 15 residues. The V end lost 7 bases, the J end lost 1 base, and 15 bases lay between the germline ends. The CDR3 sequence: CASKKTEVGTDTQYF. As DNA, the CDR3 is TGTGCCAGCAAAAAGACGGAGGTTGGCACAGATACGCAGTATTTT.

A remark on this clonotype: Mismatch with germline at one junction end may stem from a read error. The rearrangement links TRBV20-1 to TRBJ2-1; 11 nucleotides agree with TRBD2. Per the germline V gene, CDR1 is DFQATT and CDR2 is SNEGSKA (reference sequence). This CDR3 region has 17 residues. This CDR3 reads CCARRIPGLAVYVEQFF. The CDR3 region has the DNA TGCTGTGCTAGAAGAATTCCGGGACTAGCGGTTTATGTTGAGCAGTTCTTC.

In its sample, this clonotype was seen a few times. J is TRBJ2-1 and V is TRBV20-1; 7 bases fit TRBD1. This CDR3 is 15 amino acids long. The V and J ends lost 0 bases and 4 bases, in that order; junction bases with no gene match: 6. Germline V gene data show CDR1 as DFQATT and CDR2 as SNEGSKA (reference sequence). The CDR3 DNA sequence: TGCAGTGCTAGAGAGACAGGGTATTCTTACAATGAGCAGTTCTTC. Amino acids: CSARETGYSYNEQFF.

This clonotype was found a few times. V and J are TRBV7-9 and TRBJ2-5; weak D call: TRBD2 (6 bases). CDR1 and CDR2 (germline): SEHNR, FQNEAQ (reference sequence). V was shortened by 1 base and J by 5 bases, with 17 bases between the two germline ends. The CDR3 totals 16 residues. CDR3 coding DNA: TGTGCCAGCAGCTTAGAAGTGTTCGGGGGTAAGGAGACCCAGTACTTC. Amino acids: CASSLEVFGGKETQYF.

This clonotype was counted between two and nine times. The chain couples TRBV6-2 or TRBV6-3 to TRBJ2-2; D might be TRBD1 (5 bases). V dropped 0 bases and J dropped 5 bases, with 13 bases sitting between them. This CDR3 has 16 amino acids. Germline V gene sequence: CDR1 MNHEY, CDR2 SVGEGT. The CDR3 DNA is TGTGCCAGCAGTTACTCTCTCTGGACAACGACCGGGGAGCTGTTTTTT. This encodes CASSYSLWTTTGELFF.

The chain uses TRBV7-2 and TRBJ2-1, with 7 bases aligning to TRBD2. Germline V gene sequence: CDR1 SGHTA, CDR2 FQGNSA. V trimming: 1 base; J trimming: 5 bases; junction bases outside the gene matches: 5. CDR3 length: 15 amino acids. The CDR3 reads CASSLGRGIHNEQFF. CDR3 coding DNA: TGTGCCAGCAGCTTAGGGCGGGGGATCCACAATGAGCAGTTCTTC.